The rows below give T cell receptor beta chains drawn from one sample of a study of blood T cell repertoires in COVID-19. TCRdb's copy holds only in-frame clones and misses some; the assay was immunoSEQ multiplex PCR. The sample shows fewer than 500,000 clones, more than 70% of them seen only once. Sequenced sample: PBMCs or T cells enriched from blood (not recorded which). All receptors come from a man aged 25-40 years who had recovered from COVID-19. CDR3s include the opening cysteine and the closing phenylalanine or tryptophan. Fields, in order: J gene, CDR3 length, V gene, clone size, D gene, CDR3 protein, CDR3 DNA. The D gene is left open where the match is weak. Clone size is shown for a subset of rows, as once, few, many or a class of expanded clone.

j_gene: TRBJ1-6; len: 13; v_gene: TRBV18; abundance: -; d_gene: TRBD1; CDR3aa: CASSSTGDSPLHF; CDR3nt: TGTGCCAGCTCATCGACAGGGGATTCACCCCTCCACTTT
j_gene: TRBJ2-3; len: 14; v_gene: TRBV5-4; abundance: -; d_gene: TRBD1; CDR3aa: CASSRGQGTDTQYF; CDR3nt: TGTGCCAGCAGCCGAGGACAGGGCACAGATACGCAGTATTTT
j_gene: TRBJ2-1; len: 17; v_gene: TRBV7-9; abundance: -; d_gene: TRBD1; CDR3aa: CASSLDLRTGDYNEQFF; CDR3nt: TGTGCCAGCAGCTTAGATCTCCGGACAGGGGATTACAATGAGCAGTTCTTC
j_gene: TRBJ1-2; len: 13; v_gene: TRBV7-2; abundance: -; d_gene: -; CDR3aa: CASSTTGQGGYTF; CDR3nt: TGTGCCAGCAGCACCACAGGTCAGGGAGGCTACACCTTC
j_gene: TRBJ2-3; len: 17; v_gene: TRBV9; abundance: -; d_gene: TRBD2; CDR3aa: CASSASGSRGGKDTQYF; CDR3nt: TGTGCCAGCAGCGCCTCAGGGAGTCGGGGGGGCAAAGATACGCAGTATTTT
j_gene: TRBJ2-7; len: 14; v_gene: TRBV7-2; abundance: -; d_gene: TRBD1; CDR3aa: CASSLETGPYEQYF; CDR3nt: TGTGCCAGCAGCTTAGAGACAGGGCCCTACGAGCAGTACTTC
j_gene: TRBJ1-2; len: 16; v_gene: TRBV6-1; abundance: -; d_gene: -; CDR3aa: CASSEAPIDRMNGYTF; CDR3nt: TGTGCCAGCAGTGAAGCACCGATTGACAGGATGAATGGCTACACCTTC
j_gene: TRBJ2-1; len: 15; v_gene: TRBV5-5; abundance: -; d_gene: -; CDR3aa: CASSLVQSSYNEQFF; CDR3nt: TGTGCCAGCAGCTTGGTCCAGTCCTCCTACAATGAGCAGTTCTTC
j_gene: TRBJ1-5; len: 16; v_gene: TRBV7-9; abundance: -; d_gene: -; CDR3aa: CASSLGGQYSNQPQHF; CDR3nt: TGTGCCAGCAGCTTAGGGGGGCAGTATAGCAATCAGCCCCAGCATTTT
j_gene: TRBJ2-7; len: 14; v_gene: TRBV3-1/TRBV3-2; abundance: -; d_gene: -; CDR3aa: CASTRDGRTYEQYF; CDR3nt: TGTGCCAGCACCCGAGACGGCCGGACTTACGAGCAGTACTTC
j_gene: TRBJ1-2; len: 13; v_gene: TRBV4-1; abundance: -; d_gene: -; CDR3aa: CASSPNRDYGYTF; CDR3nt: TGCGCCAGCAGCCCGAACAGGGACTATGGCTACACCTTC
j_gene: TRBJ1-1; len: 16; v_gene: TRBV30; abundance: -; d_gene: TRBD1; CDR3aa: CAWSPWGLDREVRAFF; CDR3nt: TGTGCCTGGAGTCCTTGGGGGCTGGACAGGGAAGTGAGGGCTTTCTTT
j_gene: TRBJ1-1; len: 14; v_gene: TRBV5-1; abundance: -; d_gene: -; CDR3aa: CASSLPTGNTEAFF; CDR3nt: TGCGCCAGCAGCCTGCCGACGGGAAACACTGAAGCTTTCTTT
j_gene: TRBJ1-3; len: 17; v_gene: TRBV5-4; abundance: -; d_gene: -; CDR3aa: CASSFSSSASSGNTIYF; CDR3nt: TGTGCCAGCAGCTTCTCCTCATCTGCGAGCTCTGGAAACACCATATATTTT
j_gene: TRBJ2-2; len: 15; v_gene: TRBV4-1; abundance: once; d_gene: -; CDR3aa: CASSQRGMNTGELFF; CDR3nt: TGCGCCAGCAGCCAAAGGGGCATGAACACCGGGGAGCTGTTTTTT
j_gene: TRBJ2-3; len: 13; v_gene: TRBV7-3; abundance: -; d_gene: -; CDR3aa: CASSSQGTDTQYF; CDR3nt: TGTGCCAGCAGCTCGCAGGGCACAGATACGCAGTATTTT
j_gene: TRBJ1-4; len: 17; v_gene: TRBV13; abundance: -; d_gene: TRBD1; CDR3aa: CASSSAQGQSTNEKLFF; CDR3nt: TGTGCCAGCAGCTCCGCCCAGGGACAGTCAACTAATGAAAAACTGTTTTTT
j_gene: TRBJ1-2; len: 13; v_gene: TRBV6-5; abundance: -; d_gene: TRBD1; CDR3aa: CASRGQGPYGYTF; CDR3nt: TGTGCCAGCAGGGGACAGGGGCCCTATGGCTACACCTTC
j_gene: TRBJ2-7; len: 14; v_gene: TRBV5-1; abundance: -; d_gene: TRBD1; CDR3aa: CASSLTGANYEQYF; CDR3nt: TGCGCCAGCAGCTTGACAGGGGCTAACTACGAGCAGTACTTC
j_gene: TRBJ1-1; len: 15; v_gene: TRBV9; abundance: -; d_gene: TRBD1; CDR3aa: CASSATGVMNTEAFF; CDR3nt: TGTGCCAGCAGCGCGACAGGGGTGATGAACACTGAAGCTTTCTTT
j_gene: TRBJ2-3; len: 19; v_gene: TRBV7-9; abundance: once; d_gene: -; CDR3aa: CASSPLRVAAFPSADTQYF; CDR3nt: TGTGCCAGCAGCCCTTTGAGGGTAGCGGCATTTCCCTCCGCAGATACGCAGTATTTT
j_gene: TRBJ1-6; len: 18; v_gene: TRBV9; abundance: few; d_gene: -; CDR3aa: CASSVGGGFPIGSSPLHF; CDR3nt: TGTGCCAGCAGCGTAGGGGGAGGGTTTCCCATCGGGTCTTCACCCCTCCACTTT
j_gene: TRBJ1-6; len: 11; v_gene: TRBV7-2; abundance: -; d_gene: -; CDR3aa: CASSANSPLHF; CDR3nt: TGTGCCAGCAGCGCGAATTCACCCCTCCACTTT
j_gene: TRBJ1-5; len: 12; v_gene: TRBV27; abundance: -; d_gene: -; CDR3aa: CASNRPNQPQHF; CDR3nt: TGTGCCAGCAACAGGCCCAATCAGCCCCAGCATTTT
j_gene: TRBJ2-7; len: 13; v_gene: TRBV7-3; abundance: -; d_gene: TRBD1; CDR3aa: CASSPDRDYEQYF; CDR3nt: TGTGCCAGCAGCCCCGACAGGGACTACGAGCAGTACTTC
j_gene: TRBJ2-7; len: 16; v_gene: TRBV18; abundance: -; d_gene: TRBD2; CDR3aa: CASSPGSLGLAGEQYF; CDR3nt: TGTGCCAGCTCACCGGGTTCACTTGGACTAGCAGGCGAGCAGTACTTC
j_gene: TRBJ1-4; len: 15; v_gene: TRBV29-1; abundance: -; d_gene: TRBD1; CDR3aa: CSVERRQGANEKLFF; CDR3nt: TGCAGCGTTGAACGCCGACAGGGGGCAAATGAAAAACTGTTTTTT
j_gene: TRBJ1-2; len: 14; v_gene: TRBV19; abundance: -; d_gene: -; CDR3aa: CASRTLGGHYGYTF; CDR3nt: TGTGCCAGTAGGACCTTGGGGGGACACTATGGCTACACCTTC
j_gene: TRBJ2-1; len: 15; v_gene: TRBV5-1; abundance: -; d_gene: TRBD1; CDR3aa: CASSFRTGVYNEQFF; CDR3nt: TGCGCCAGCAGCTTCCGGACAGGGGTTTACAATGAGCAGTTCTTC
j_gene: TRBJ2-3; len: 15; v_gene: TRBV18; abundance: -; d_gene: -; CDR3aa: CASSPSQGWKDTQYF; CDR3nt: TGTGCCAGCTCACCAAGCCAGGGATGGAAAGATACGCAGTATTTT
j_gene: TRBJ1-4; len: 17; v_gene: TRBV27; abundance: once; d_gene: TRBD1; CDR3aa: CASSLRPGTETNEKLFF; CDR3nt: TGTGCCAGCAGTTTGCGTCCCGGGACAGAAACAAATGAAAAACTGTTTTTT
j_gene: TRBJ1-4; len: 19; v_gene: TRBV4-3; abundance: -; d_gene: -; CDR3aa: CASSQGIFGGNLINEKLFF; CDR3nt: TGCGCCAGCAGCCAGGGGATCTTTGGGGGCAACCTTATTAATGAAAAACTGTTTTTT
j_gene: TRBJ2-1; len: 17; v_gene: TRBV4-1; abundance: once; d_gene: -; CDR3aa: CASSHPWGRGTYNEQFF; CDR3nt: TGCGCCAGCAGCCATCCATGGGGGCGGGGGACATACAATGAGCAGTTCTTC